The clone carrying this T cell receptor beta chain was detected once. This record belongs to a study of blood T cell repertoires in COVID-19. About the study: From T cells, B-cell-depleted T cells, or PBMCs came the material, which was cDNA or gDNA.

Produced via immunoSEQ multiplex PCR; TCRdb's table is partial and in-frame only. The table shows 200,000 or so clones, with roughly 80% occurring only once. The junction had 1 base not matched to a gene; V was cut back by 2 bases and J by 1 base. The germline CDR1 and CDR2 sequences are SGHDT and YYEEEE. The CDR3 spans 14 residues. Sequencing was done on a sample of peripheral blood. This TCR derives from a woman of 80 years or more with COVID-19, enrolled during active disease. The gene calls are TRBV5-6 and TRBJ2-3; 7 bases are a match to TRBD1. Here the CDR3 DNA reads TGTGCCAGCAGCTTTACAGGGGGCACAGATACGCAGTATTTT. It translates to CASSFTGGTDTQYF.